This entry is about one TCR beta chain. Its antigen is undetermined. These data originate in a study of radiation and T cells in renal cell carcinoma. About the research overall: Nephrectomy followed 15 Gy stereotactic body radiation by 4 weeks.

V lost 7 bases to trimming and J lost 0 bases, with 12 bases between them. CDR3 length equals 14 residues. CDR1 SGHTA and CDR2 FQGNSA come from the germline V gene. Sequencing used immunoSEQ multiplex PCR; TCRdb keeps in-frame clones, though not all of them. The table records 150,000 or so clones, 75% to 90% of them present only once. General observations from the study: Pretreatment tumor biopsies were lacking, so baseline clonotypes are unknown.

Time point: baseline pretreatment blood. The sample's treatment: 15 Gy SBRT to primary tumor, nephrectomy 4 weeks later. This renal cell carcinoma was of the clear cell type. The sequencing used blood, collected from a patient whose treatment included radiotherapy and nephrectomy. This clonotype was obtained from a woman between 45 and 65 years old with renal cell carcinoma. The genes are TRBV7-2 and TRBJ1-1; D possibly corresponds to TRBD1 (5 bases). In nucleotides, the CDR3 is TGTGCCAGCACCCGAATGACAGTGAACACTGAAGCTTTCTTT. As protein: CASTRMTVNTEAFF.